The sequence of this T cell receptor (beta chain) was determined in a study of T-cell reconstitution after alpha-beta-depleted transplantation in children. The TCRbeta library incorporated unique molecular identifiers. TCRdb reanalysed the PCR reads using MiXCR and keeps one entry per CDR3 protein. The data show around 490,000 distinct CDR3 sequences, roughly 11% seen once. This clonotype was counted many times. With 1 base removed from V and 6 bases from J, the gap between germline ends came to 16 bases. CDR1 and CDR2 from the germline V gene are LGHDT and YNNKEL (reference sequence). The CDR3 consists of 15 residues.

The chain is built from TRBV3-1 and TRBJ2-7; no clear D. Sequences were derived from PBMCs, mostly from graft donor cells, sampled 180 days after TCRalphabeta/CD19-depleted stem cell transplant. This sequence was found in a female patient between 2 and 15 years old who had a stem cell transplant for aplastic anemia, so the T cells may come from the graft donor. The CDR3 sequence: CASSQVGRTYVEQYF. In DNA, the CDR3 is TGTGCCAGCAGCCAAGTGGGCAGGACCTACGTCGAGCAGTACTTC.